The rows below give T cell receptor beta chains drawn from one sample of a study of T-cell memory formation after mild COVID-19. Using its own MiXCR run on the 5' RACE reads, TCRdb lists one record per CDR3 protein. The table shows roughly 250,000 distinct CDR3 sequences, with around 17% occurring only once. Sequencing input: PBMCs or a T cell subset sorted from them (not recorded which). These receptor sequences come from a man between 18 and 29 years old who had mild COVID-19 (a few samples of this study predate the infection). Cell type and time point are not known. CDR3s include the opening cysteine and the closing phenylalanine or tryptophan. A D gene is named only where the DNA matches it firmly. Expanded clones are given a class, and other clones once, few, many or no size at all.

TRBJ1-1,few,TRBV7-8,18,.,TGTGCCAGCAGCCGACTCGCGGGGGGCGTGAAGGGGAACACTGAAGCTTTCTTT,CASSRLAGGVKGNTEAFF
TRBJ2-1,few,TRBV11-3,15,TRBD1,TGTGCCAGCAGCATGGACAGGGGCTCCTACAATGAGCAGTTCTTC,CASSMDRGSYNEQFF
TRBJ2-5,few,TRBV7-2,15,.,TGTGCCAGCAGCTTAAACCCCCCAGGAGCGGAGACCCAGTACTTC,CASSLNPPGAETQYF
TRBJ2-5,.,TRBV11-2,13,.,TGTGCCAGCAGCTATTTAGCCCCAGGGACCCAGTACTTC,CASSYLAPGTQYF
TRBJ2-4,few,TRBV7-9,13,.,TGTGCCAGCAGCTTAGTAGGCCCGGACATTCAGTACTTC,CASSLVGPDIQYF
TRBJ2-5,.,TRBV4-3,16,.,TGCGCCAGCAGCCCCCACGCTGCGGGAATGAAAGAGACCCAGTACTTC,CASSPHAAGMKETQYF
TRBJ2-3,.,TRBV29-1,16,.,TGCAGCCTTCTCAGGGGAAATAGCTGGGGCACAGATACGCAGTATTTT,CSLLRGNSWGTDTQYF
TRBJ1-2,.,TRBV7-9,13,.,TGTGCCAGCAGCTTAGTTCAGAGGTTGGGCTACACCTTC,CASSLVQRLGYTF
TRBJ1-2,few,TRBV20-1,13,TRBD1,TGCAGTGCCCGGCTGGACAGGGAATATGGCTACACCTTC,CSARLDREYGYTF
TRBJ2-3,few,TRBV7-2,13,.,TGTGCCAGCAGCTCGGGACGTACAGATACGCAGTATTTT,CASSSGRTDTQYF
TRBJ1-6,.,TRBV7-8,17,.,TGTGCCAGCAGCCTAGGTACCCTCGTCTCCTATAATTCACCCCTCCACTTT,CASSLGTLVSYNSPLHF
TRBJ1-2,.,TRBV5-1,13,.,TGCGCCAGCAGACCTCCGTTTGACTATGGCTACACCTTC,CASRPPFDYGYTF
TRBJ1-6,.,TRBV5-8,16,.,TGTGCCAGCAGCTTAGACGCATCAGCGTATAATTCACCCCTCCACTTT,CASSLDASAYNSPLHF
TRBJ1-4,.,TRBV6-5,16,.,TGTGCCAGCAGTTACTCGACTCCCAGGGTGGGGGAAAAACTGTTTTTT,CASSYSTPRVGEKLFF
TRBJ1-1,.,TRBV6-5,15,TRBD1,TGTGCCAGCAGAAAACCGGGACAGGGGAACACTGAAGCTTTCTTT,CASRKPGQGNTEAFF
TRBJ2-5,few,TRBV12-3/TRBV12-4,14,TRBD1,TGTGCCAGCAGCTGGGACAGAGGGATCGGGACCCAGTACTTC,CASSWDRGIGTQYF
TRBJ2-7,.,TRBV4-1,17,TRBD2,TGCGCCAGCAGCCAAGAAGGGAAAACTAGCGGGAAAACCGAGCAGTACTTC,CASSQEGKTSGKTEQYF
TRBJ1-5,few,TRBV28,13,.,TGTGCCAGCAACAGGTGGGCCGGGGAGCCCCAGCATTTT,CASNRWAGEPQHF
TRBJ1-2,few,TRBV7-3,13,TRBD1,TGTGCCAGCAGCGTACAGGGGGCCGATGGCTACACCTTC,CASSVQGADGYTF
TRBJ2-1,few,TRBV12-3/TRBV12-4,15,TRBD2,TGTGCCAGCAGAGTACTAGCGGGTACCTACAATGAGCAGTTCTTC,CASRVLAGTYNEQFF
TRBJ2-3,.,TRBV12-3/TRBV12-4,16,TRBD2,TGTGCCAGCAGTTCTGGACTAGCGGACCGCACAGATACGCAGTATTTT,CASSSGLADRTDTQYF
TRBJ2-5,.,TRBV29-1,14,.,TGCAGCGCTAGAAAGGGGCAGGGCCAAGAGACCCAGTACTTC,CSARKGQGQETQYF
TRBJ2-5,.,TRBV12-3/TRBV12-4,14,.,TGTGCCAGCAGTCCCCGGGACATGGGAGAGACCCAGTACTTC,CASSPRDMGETQYF
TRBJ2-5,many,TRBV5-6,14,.,TGTGCCAGCAGCTTCAAACAGGGCGGAGAGACCCAGTACTTC,CASSFKQGGETQYF
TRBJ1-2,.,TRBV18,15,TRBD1,TGTGCCAGCTCACCGAGGGACAGGGGGACCTATGGCTACACCTTC,CASSPRDRGTYGYTF
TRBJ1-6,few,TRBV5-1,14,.,TGCGCCAGCAGCTTGGGGGGGCTCGATTCACCCCTCCACTTT,CASSLGGLDSPLHF
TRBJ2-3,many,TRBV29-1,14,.,TGCAGCGTTCGTCCCCAAAGGGGCACAGATACGCAGTATTTT,CSVRPQRGTDTQYF
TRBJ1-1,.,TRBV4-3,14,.,TGCGCCAGCAGCCGCGAGCGGGGGAACACTGAAGCTTTCTTT,CASSRERGNTEAFF
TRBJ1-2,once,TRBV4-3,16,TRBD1,TGCGCCAGCAGCTCCTTCGGGACAGGAACCTCCTATGGCTACACCTTC,CASSSFGTGTSYGYTF
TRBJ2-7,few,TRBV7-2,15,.,TGTGCCAGCAGCTTGGAGGGCTGGGAGTCCTACGAGCAGTACTTC,CASSLEGWESYEQYF
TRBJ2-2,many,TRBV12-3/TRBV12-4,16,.,TGTGCCAGCAGTTTAAGGTCTGGGGGGAACACCGGGGAGCTGTTTTTT,CASSLRSGGNTGELFF
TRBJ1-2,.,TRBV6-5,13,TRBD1,TGTGCCAGCAGACGAGGGACAGGGGCGGGCTACACCTTC,CASRRGTGAGYTF
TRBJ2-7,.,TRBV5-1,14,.,TGCGCCAGCAGCTTGGCCGGACAAACCTACGAGCAGTACTTC,CASSLAGQTYEQYF
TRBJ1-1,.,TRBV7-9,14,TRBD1,TGTGCCAGCAGGCGAGACAGGGGATCGCTCTTGGCTTTCTTT,CASRRDRGSLLAFF
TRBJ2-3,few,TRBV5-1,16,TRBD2,TGCGCCAGCAGCCGCCCGCCCCTAGCGGGTCCCCAGACGCAGTATTTT,CASSRPPLAGPQTQYF
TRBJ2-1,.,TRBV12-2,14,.,TGTGCAAGTCGCTTAGCGTCCGGGCCGGAGTGGCAGTTCTTC,CASRLASGPEWQFF
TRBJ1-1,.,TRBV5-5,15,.,TGTGCCAGCAGCTTGTTGGGACACGACTTACAGGGAGCTTTCTTT,CASSLLGHDLQGAFF
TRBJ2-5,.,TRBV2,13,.,TGTGCCAGCAGTGGAACTATCCAAGAGACCCAGTACTTC,CASSGTIQETQYF
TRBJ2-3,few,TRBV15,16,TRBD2,TGTGCCACCAGCAGAGATATAGCGGGGGGGCCAGACACGCAGTATTTT,CATSRDIAGGPDTQYF